This passage covers 26 T cell receptor beta chains from one sample sequenced in a study of blood T cell repertoires in COVID-19. The assay was immunoSEQ multiplex PCR, and TCRdb's table has in-frame clones only and misses some. The table has about 160,000 clones, around 83% seen once. Sequencing input: peripheral blood. These receptors were taken from a man between 65 and 85 years old who had recovered from COVID-19.

The V and J genes are TRBV6-5 and TRBJ1-3; possible D gene TRBD1, 5 bases. Trimming left V 0 bases short and J 2 bases short, with 8 bases between. This CDR3 spans 15 amino acids. Germline V gene lookup returns CDR1 MNHEY and CDR2 SVGAGI. The CDR3 DNA reads as TGTGCCAGCAGTTACTCTGCAGGGACTGGAAACACCATATATTTT. Translating it yields CASSYSAGTGNTIYF.

The chain links TRBV6-5 to TRBJ2-2, with 8 positions matching TRBD2. Trimming took 6 bases from V and 6 from J; bases not matched to a gene: 3. The CDR3 has 13 residues. Germline CDR1 reads MNHEY; CDR2 reads SVGAGI. CDR3 sequence reads: CASRREVSGELFF. The CDR3 nucleotides are TGTGCCAGCAGGCGGGAGGTGTCCGGGGAGCTGTTTTTT.

The chain recombines TRBV5-4 with TRBJ1-4; D is unresolved. The V gene lost 0 bases and the J gene lost 5 bases, with 8 bases spanning the gap. The CDR3 contains 14 residues. The germline V gene has CDR1 SGHNT and CDR2 YYREEE (reference sequence). The CDR3 coding sequence is TGTGCCAGCAGCTTGGACGGTTTCAATGAAAAACTGTTTTTT. Translated: CASSLDGFNEKLFF. Using reference TRBV5-4 and TRBJ1-4 for the parts outside the CDR3, the full variable domain is ETGVTQSPTHLIKTRGQQVTLRCSSQSGHNTVSWYQQALGQGPQFIFQYYREEENGRGNFPPRFSGLQFPNYSSELNVNALELDDSALYLCASSLDGFNEKLFFGSGTQLSVL.

The rearrangement links TRBV3-1 (or the pseudogene TRBV3-2) to TRBJ2-1; maybe TRBD2 (7 bases). The CDR3 has 15 residues. Germline CDR1 LGHDT, CDR2 YNNKEL (reference sequence). Trimming shortened V by 1 base and J by 9 bases, and 16 bases separated the two germline ends. In DNA form, the CDR3 reads TGTGCCAGCAGCCAAGCTAGGGGGGGAATCGGTGAGCAGTTCTTC. It is translated as CASSQARGGIGEQFF.

In regard to this clone: At one end the junction does not follow the germline gene, possibly because of a read error. The rearrangement links TRBV20-1 to TRBJ2-1, with 10 bases fitting TRBD2. The CDR3 sequence is 11 residues long. CDR1 is DFQATT and CDR2 is SNEGSKA in the germline V gene (reference sequence). The CDR3 nucleotides are TGCAGTGCTTCCAGCGGGAGGGCCTGTCTCTTC. As protein: CSASSGRACLF.

This sequence joins TRBV6-5 and TRBJ2-1; 7 nucleotides line up with TRBD2. The CDR3 is 16 residues long. Germline V gene sequence: CDR1 MNHEY, CDR2 SVGAGI. Trimming at V came to 0 bases and at J to 3 bases, leaving 5 bases not matched to a gene. CDR3 DNA: TGTGCCAGCAGTTACTCTCCTAGCGGAATCTACAATGAGCAGTTCTTC. This sequence encodes CASSYSPSGIYNEQFF.

The V gene is TRBV6-5, the J gene TRBJ2-7; TRBD2 aligns across 9 bases. The germline gives CDR1 MNHEY, CDR2 SVGAGI. V gave up 10 bases and J gave up 5 bases; unmatched junction bases: 12. The CDR3 runs 14 residues. The CDR3 sequence is CATARAGGRDEQYF. The CDR3 nucleotides read TGTGCCACCGCCCGGGCGGGAGGGCGGGACGAGCAGTACTTC.

The J gene is TRBJ2-1, the V gene TRBV3-1 (or the pseudogene TRBV3-2), with D possibly TRBD2 on 5 matching bases. Germline V CDR1 and CDR2: LGHDT, YNNKEL (reference sequence). V lost 4 bases and J 14 bases, leaving 15 bases between the germline ends. There are 12 residues in the CDR3. This chain's CDR3 is CASSRGQEMEFF. CDR3 in DNA: TGTGCCAGCAGCCGAGGGCAGGAAATGGAGTTCTTC.

The chain recombines TRBV7-9 with TRBJ2-1, with 7 bases lining up with TRBD1. Germline lookup yields CDR1 SEHNR and CDR2 FQNEAQ (reference sequence). The CDR3 loop spans 16 amino acids. V was pared by 5 bases and J by 0 bases, with 7 bases of the junction left unmatched. The CDR3 sequence: CASSGGQTTSYNEQFF. The CDR3 nucleotides read TGTGCCAGCAGCGGGGGACAGACAACCTCCTACAATGAGCAGTTCTTC.

Concerning this clone: At the DNA level, this CDR3 is encoded by other sequences in the same sample as well. The chain has TRBV7-2 and TRBJ2-3; D perhaps matches TRBD1 (6 bases). CDR1 and CDR2 from the germline V gene are SGHTA and FQGNSA. The CDR3 has 15 amino acids. Trimming stripped 5 bases from V and 3 bases from J, with 15 bases between. The CDR3: CASSLGTPRTDTQYF. CDR3 nucleotides: TGTGCCAGCAGCCTCGGGACACCTAGAACAGATACGCAGTATTTT.

This clone was recorded once. V and J are TRBV10-1 and TRBJ2-3; perhaps TRBD2 as D (5 bases). The V end lost 4 bases, the J end lost 0 bases, and 8 bases lay between the germline ends. Germline-derived CDR1 and CDR2 are WNHNN and SYGVQD (reference sequence). The CDR3 covers 14 residues. CDR3 sequence (DNA): TGCGCCAGCAGTGCGCCGGGAAGCACAGATACGCAGTATTTT. This sequence encodes CASSAPGSTDTQYF.

This chain links TRBV13 with TRBJ2-7; TRBD1 might be the D (6 bases). Germline V gene data show CDR1 as PRHDT and CDR2 as FYEKMQ (reference sequence). V was clipped by 5 bases and J by 3 bases, with 8 bases between them. There are 12 residues in the CDR3. The DNA for the CDR3 is TGTGCCAGCAGCAAACAGGGCTACGAGCAGTACTTC. This codes for CASSKQGYEQYF. Full variable domain (remainder filled in from reference TRBV13 and TRBJ2-7): AAGVIQSPRHLIKEKRETATLKCYPIPRHDTVYWYQQGPGQDPQFLISFYEKMQSDKGSIPDRFSAQQFSDYHSELNMSSLELGDSALYFCASSKQGYEQYFGPGTRLTVT.

The chain has TRBV11-3 and TRBJ2-5, with 7 bases matching TRBD1. The length of the CDR3 is 13 residues. From germline, CDR1 is SGHNT and CDR2 YENEEA. Trimming at V came to 4 bases and at J to 1 base, leaving 0 bases not matched to a gene. DNA for the CDR3: TGTGCCAGCAGCTGGGACAGCCAAGAGACCCAGTACTTC. Its protein product is CASSWDSQETQYF.

The chain combines TRBV30 with TRBJ2-3; D is uncertain. Germline-derived CDR1 and CDR2 are GTSNPN and SVGIG (reference sequence). V lost 4 bases and J lost 2, with 13 bases in between. This CDR3 comprises 14 residues. Here the CDR3 DNA reads TGTGCCTGGACTCCCGCAGGCCACACAGATACGCAGTATTTT. Protein: CAWTPAGHTDTQYF.

This clone was detected once. The chain employs TRBV27 and TRBJ1-5; the match to TRBD1 covers 9 bases. V was clipped by 6 bases and J by 4 bases; unmatched bases: 4. CDR1 and CDR2 from the germline V gene are MNHEY and SMNVEV (reference sequence). The CDR3 has 14 amino acids. CDR3 coding DNA: TGTGCCAGCAGCCCGACAGGGGGAAATCAGCCCCAGCATTTT. It codes for CASSPTGGNQPQHF.

The chain uses TRBV2 and TRBJ2-7, with 11 bases lining up with TRBD2. This CDR3 is 15 amino acids long. Trimming took 6 bases from V and 3 from J; bases not matched to a gene: 7. CDR1 and CDR2 (germline): SNHLY, FYNNEI. CDR3: CASREGLAENYEQYF. The CDR3 nucleotides are TGTGCCAGCAGGGAGGGACTAGCGGAGAACTACGAGCAGTACTTC.

This chain links TRBV7-9 with TRBJ1-3; weak D call: TRBD1 (6 bases). The germline V gene has CDR1 SEHNR and CDR2 FQNEAQ (reference sequence). The CDR3 consists of 14 residues. Trimming removed 5 bases from V and 4 bases from J, with 12 bases in between. The chain's CDR3 is CASSPGAYGNTIYF. The CDR3 coding sequence is TGTGCCAGCAGCCCAGGGGCATACGGAAACACCATATATTTT.

This clone appeared many times. CDR3 region: CASSTGGGTAINEQFF. The CDR3 nucleotides read TGTGCCAGCAGTACAGGGGGGGGGACAGCAATCAATGAGCAGTTCTTC. V gene TRBV7-2 combines with J gene TRBJ2-1; D is possibly TRBD1 (8 bases). The V gene lost 6 bases and the J gene lost 6 bases, with 21 bases spanning the gap. Germline V lookup: CDR1 SGHTA, CDR2 FQGNSA. This CDR3 is 16 amino acids long.

The J gene is TRBJ2-2, the V gene TRBV27; TRBD2 matches 9 bases. Germline assignment: CDR1 MNHEY and CDR2 SMNVEV (reference sequence). This CDR3 is built from 15 residues. V trimming: 4 bases; J trimming: 1 base; junction bases outside the gene matches: 1. CDR3 sequence reads: CASSWREGNTGELFF. The CDR3 bases are TGTGCCAGCAGTTGGCGGGAGGGGAACACCGGGGAGCTGTTTTTT.

This clone was seen only once. The chain recombines TRBV12-3 or TRBV12-4 with TRBJ2-7, with D possibly matching TRBD1 (6 bases). The V and J ends lost 7 bases and 4 bases respectively, with 11 bases between them. The CDR3 has 12 residues. The CDR3 region is CASKRTAYEQYF. CDR3 sequence (DNA): TGTGCCAGCAAAAGGACAGCTTACGAGCAGTACTTC.

The V and J genes are TRBV3-1 (or the pseudogene TRBV3-2) and TRBJ2-3; TRBD2 aligns across 8 bases. CDR1 and CDR2 (germline): LGHDT, YNNKEL (reference sequence). The CDR3 length is 18 residues. V lost 0 bases, J lost 6 bases, and 14 bases stayed unmatched. The CDR3 spells CASSQDSPGAGGRDTQYF. The CDR3 DNA reads as TGTGCCAGCAGCCAAGATTCGCCCGGGGCGGGAGGTAGGGATACGCAGTATTTT.

The V call is TRBV24-1, the J call TRBJ1-5; 7 nucleotides line up with TRBD1. The ends lost 5 bases at V and 6 bases at J; junction bases unmatched: 6. The germline V gene has CDR1 KGHDR and CDR2 SFDVKD. This CDR3 has 14 residues. The CDR3 loop is CATSAQGLGQPQHF. The CDR3 nucleotides read TGTGCCACCAGTGCACAGGGGTTAGGTCAGCCCCAGCATTTT.

This chain links TRBV7-2 with TRBJ2-1; 8 nucleotides agree with TRBD1. CDR3 length: 14 amino acids. V shed 3 bases, J shed 8 bases, and the junction held 6 bases outside the gene matches. Germline loops: CDR1 SGHTA, CDR2 FQGNSA. CDR3 region: CASSFWTGRDEQFF. CDR3 bases: TGTGCCAGCAGCTTCTGGACAGGGCGGGATGAGCAGTTCTTC. The full variable domain, completed using reference TRBV7-2 and TRBJ2-1, is GAGVSQSPSNKVTEKGKDVELRCDPISGHTALYWYRQSLGQGLEFLIYFQGNSAPDKSGLPSDRFSAERTGGSVSTLTIQRTQQEDSAVYLCASSFWTGRDEQFFGPGTRLTVL.

CDR3 residues: CASSYSSSSGYTF. As DNA, the CDR3 is TGTGCCAGCAGTTACTCTTCGAGTAGCGGCTACACCTTC. The chain recombines TRBV6-5 with TRBJ1-2; D uncertain. Germline V gene sequence: CDR1 MNHEY, CDR2 SVGAGI. CDR3 length: 13 residues. V shed 0 bases and J shed 8 bases, with 10 bases lying between them.

This chain joins TRBV9 and TRBJ1-4; D is perhaps TRBD1 (6 bases). Germline CDR1 SGDLS, CDR2 YYNGEE. Trimming removed 0 bases from V and 7 bases from J, with 19 bases in between. This CDR3 is 17 amino acids long. The CDR3 coding sequence is TGTGCCAGCAGCGTAGGTCTATGGGCAGGGGAAGGTGAAAAACTGTTTTTT. It encodes CASSVGLWAGEGEKLFF.

The chain uses TRBV2 and TRBJ2-7; 10 positions agree with TRBD2. The germline V gene encodes CDR1 SNHLY and CDR2 FYNNEI. The V segment lost 0 bases and the J segment 4 bases; nucleotides outside the gene matches: 6. This CDR3 contains 16 residues. The chain's CDR3 is CASSEALVAGGYEQYF. The CDR3 DNA sequence: TGTGCCAGCAGTGAAGCGCTAGTAGCGGGAGGTTACGAGCAGTACTTC.